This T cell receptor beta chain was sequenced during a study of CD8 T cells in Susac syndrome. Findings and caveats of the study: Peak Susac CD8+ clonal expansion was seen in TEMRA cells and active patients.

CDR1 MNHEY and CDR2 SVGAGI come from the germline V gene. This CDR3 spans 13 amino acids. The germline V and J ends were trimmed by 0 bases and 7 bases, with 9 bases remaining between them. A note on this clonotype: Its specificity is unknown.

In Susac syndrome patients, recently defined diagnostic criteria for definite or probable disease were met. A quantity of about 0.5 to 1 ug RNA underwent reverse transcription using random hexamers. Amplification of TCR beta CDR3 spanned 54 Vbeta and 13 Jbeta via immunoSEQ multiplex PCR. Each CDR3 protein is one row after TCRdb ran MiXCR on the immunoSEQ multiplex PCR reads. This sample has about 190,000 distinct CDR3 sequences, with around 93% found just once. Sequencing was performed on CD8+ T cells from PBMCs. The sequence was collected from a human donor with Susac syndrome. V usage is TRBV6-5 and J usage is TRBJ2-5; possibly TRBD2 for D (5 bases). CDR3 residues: CASSYSGEGTQYF. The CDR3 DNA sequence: TGTGCCAGCAGTTACTCCGGCGAGGGGACCCAGTACTTC.